This TCR beta chain appears in the sequencing data of a study of vaccination and CD4 T cells after COVID-19. Regarding the study as a whole: For SARS-CoV-2-reactive clonotypes, the median went from about 22 to 38, a nonsignificant increase.

The Oncomine TCR Beta short-read assay generated sequence data from the DNA of cultured CD4+ T cells. Genomic DNA was isolated from cultured CD4+ T cells. MiXCR was run by TCRdb on the PCR reads, yielding one entry per CDR3 protein. The sample lists under 20,000 distinct CDR3 sequences, 40% to 55% occurring once. Note on this clonotype: Its specificity is unknown.

Treatment meaning: approximately nine-day PBMC culture with coronavirus spike peptide pools or control peptides (ViraFEST assay). Following expansion of antigen-specific T cells with peptide pools, ViraFEST then sequenced TCRs. Days 3 and 7 saw half the medium swapped for fresh IL-2 medium. Sample: CD4+ T cells from blood, cultured in vitro, taken before SARS-CoV-2 vaccination. The clonotype originates from a human donor who had recovered from COVID-19.

CDR3 amino acids: CASSSPRKGGTEAFF. In DNA, the CDR3 is TGTGCCAGCAGTTCCCCGCGAAAGGGAGGCACTGAAGCTTTCTTT. The V call is TRBV28, the J call TRBJ1-1, with D uncertain. Germline lookup yields CDR1 MDHEN and CDR2 SYDVKM. There are 15 residues in the CDR3. The V and J ends lost 4 bases and 4 bases respectively, with 16 bases between them.